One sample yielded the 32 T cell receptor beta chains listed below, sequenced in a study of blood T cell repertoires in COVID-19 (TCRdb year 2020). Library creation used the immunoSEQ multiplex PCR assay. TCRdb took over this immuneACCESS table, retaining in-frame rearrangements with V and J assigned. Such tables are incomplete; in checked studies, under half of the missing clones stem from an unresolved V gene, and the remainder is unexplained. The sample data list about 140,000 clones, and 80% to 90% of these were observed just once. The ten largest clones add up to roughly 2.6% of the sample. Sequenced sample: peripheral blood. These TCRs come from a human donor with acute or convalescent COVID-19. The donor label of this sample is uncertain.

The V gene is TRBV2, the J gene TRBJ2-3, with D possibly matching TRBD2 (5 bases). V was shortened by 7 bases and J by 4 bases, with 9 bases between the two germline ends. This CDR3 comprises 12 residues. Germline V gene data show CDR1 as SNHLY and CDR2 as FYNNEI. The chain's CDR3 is CASKEEADTQYF. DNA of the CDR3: TGTGCCAGCAAAGAGGAGGCAGATACGCAGTATTTT. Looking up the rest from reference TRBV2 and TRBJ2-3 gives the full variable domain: EPEVTQTPSHQVTQMGQEVILRCVPISNHLYFYWYRQILGQKVEFLVSFYNNEISEKSEIFDDQFSVERPDGSNFTLKIRSTKLEDSAMYFCASKEEADTQYFGPGTRLTVL.

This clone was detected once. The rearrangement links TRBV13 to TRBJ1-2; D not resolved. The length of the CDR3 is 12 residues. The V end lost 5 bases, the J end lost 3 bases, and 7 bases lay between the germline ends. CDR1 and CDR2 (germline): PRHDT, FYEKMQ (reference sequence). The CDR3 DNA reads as TGTGCCAGCAGCACCGGGGACTATGGCTACACCTTC. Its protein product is CASSTGDYGYTF.

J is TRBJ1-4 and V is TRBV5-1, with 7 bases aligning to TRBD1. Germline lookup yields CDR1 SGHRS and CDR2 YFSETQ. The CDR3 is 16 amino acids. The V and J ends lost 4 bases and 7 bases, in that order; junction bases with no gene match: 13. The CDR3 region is CASSLTPTGRGEKLFF. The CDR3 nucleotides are TGCGCCAGCAGCCTTACCCCGACAGGGCGGGGTGAAAAACTGTTTTTT.

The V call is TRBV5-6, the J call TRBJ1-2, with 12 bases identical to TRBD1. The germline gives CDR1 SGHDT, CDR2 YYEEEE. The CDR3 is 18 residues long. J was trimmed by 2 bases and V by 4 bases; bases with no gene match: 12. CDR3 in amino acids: CASSRDRDRGRPNYGYTF. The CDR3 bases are TGTGCCAGCAGCCGCGACCGGGACAGGGGGCGCCCAAACTATGGCTACACCTTC.

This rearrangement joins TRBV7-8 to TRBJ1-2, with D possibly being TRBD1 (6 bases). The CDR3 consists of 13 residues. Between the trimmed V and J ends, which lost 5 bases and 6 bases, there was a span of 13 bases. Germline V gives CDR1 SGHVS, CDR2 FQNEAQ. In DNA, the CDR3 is TGTGCCAGCAGCCGAAATAGACAGGATGGCTACACCTTC. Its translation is CASSRNRQDGYTF. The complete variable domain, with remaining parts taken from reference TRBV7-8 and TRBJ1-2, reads GAGVSQSPRYKVAKRGQDVALRCDPISGHVSLFWYQQALGQGPEFLTYFQNEAQLDKSGLPSDRFFAERPEGSVSTLKIQRTQQEDSAVYLCASSRNRQDGYTFGSGTRLTVV.

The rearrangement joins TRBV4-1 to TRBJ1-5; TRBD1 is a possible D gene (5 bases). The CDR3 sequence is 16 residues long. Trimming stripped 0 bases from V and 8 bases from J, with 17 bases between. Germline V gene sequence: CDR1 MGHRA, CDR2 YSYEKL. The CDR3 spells CASSQEQGDYREPQHF. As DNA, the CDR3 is TGCGCCAGCAGCCAAGAACAAGGGGACTACCGGGAGCCCCAGCATTTT.

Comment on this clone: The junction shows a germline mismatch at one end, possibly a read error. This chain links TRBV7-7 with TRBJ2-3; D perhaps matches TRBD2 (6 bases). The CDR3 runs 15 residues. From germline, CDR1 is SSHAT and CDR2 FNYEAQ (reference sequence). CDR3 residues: CASSLGLGNTDTQYF. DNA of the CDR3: TGTGCTAGCAGCTTGGGACTGGGCAACACAGATACGCAGTATTTT.

CDR3 in amino acids: CATTPSGRATTDTQYF. The CDR3 DNA reads TGTGCCACCACCCCGAGCGGGCGGGCGACCACAGATACGCAGTATTTT. The chain employs TRBV15 and TRBJ2-3; D might be TRBD2 (6 bases). Germline V gene data show CDR1 as LNHNV and CDR2 as YYDKDF (reference sequence). Trimming cost V 7 bases and J 2 bases, with 19 bases left between them. CDR3 length: 16 residues.

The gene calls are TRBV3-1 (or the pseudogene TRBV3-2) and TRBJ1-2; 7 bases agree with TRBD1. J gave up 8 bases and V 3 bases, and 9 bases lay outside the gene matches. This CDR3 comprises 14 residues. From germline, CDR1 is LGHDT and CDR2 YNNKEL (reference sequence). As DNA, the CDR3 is TGTGCCAGCAGCCAGGGACAGTTTGAGTCGGGCTACACCTTC. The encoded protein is CASSQGQFESGYTF.

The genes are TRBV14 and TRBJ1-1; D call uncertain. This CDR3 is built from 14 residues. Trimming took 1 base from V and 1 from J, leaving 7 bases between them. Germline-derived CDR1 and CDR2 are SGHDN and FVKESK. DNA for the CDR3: TGTGCCAGCAGCCAAGGTGTGAGGAACACTGAAGCTTTCTTT. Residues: CASSQGVRNTEAFF. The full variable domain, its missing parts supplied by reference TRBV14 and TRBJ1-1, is EAGVTQFPSHSVIEKGQTVTLRCDPISGHDNLYWYRRVMGKEIKFLLHFVKESKQDESGMPNNRFLAERTGGTYSTLKVQPAELEDSGVYFCASSQGVRNTEAFFGQGTRLTVV.

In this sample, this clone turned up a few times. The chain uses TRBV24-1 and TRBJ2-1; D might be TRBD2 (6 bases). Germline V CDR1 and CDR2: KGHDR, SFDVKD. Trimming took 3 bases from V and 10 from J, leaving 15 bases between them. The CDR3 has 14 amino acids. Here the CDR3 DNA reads TGTGCCACCAGTGATCGCGGGAAGGGTACGGAGCAGTTCTTC. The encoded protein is CATSDRGKGTEQFF.

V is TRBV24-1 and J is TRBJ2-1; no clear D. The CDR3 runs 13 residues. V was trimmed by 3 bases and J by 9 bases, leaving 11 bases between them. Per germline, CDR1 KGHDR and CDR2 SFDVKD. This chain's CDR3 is CATSDVHGPEQFF. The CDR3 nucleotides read TGTGCCACCAGTGATGTACATGGCCCTGAGCAGTTCTTC.

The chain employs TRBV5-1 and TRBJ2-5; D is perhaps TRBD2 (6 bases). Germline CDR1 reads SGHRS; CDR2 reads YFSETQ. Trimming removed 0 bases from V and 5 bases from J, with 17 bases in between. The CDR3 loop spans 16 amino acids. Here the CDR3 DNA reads TGCGCCAGCAGCTTGGTGAATAGCGGTAGTGGCGAGACCCAGTACTTC. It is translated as CASSLVNSGSGETQYF.

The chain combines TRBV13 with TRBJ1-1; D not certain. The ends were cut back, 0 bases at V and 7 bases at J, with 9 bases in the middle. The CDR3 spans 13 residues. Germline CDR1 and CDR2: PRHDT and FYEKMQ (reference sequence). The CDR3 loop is CASSLGSSFEAFF. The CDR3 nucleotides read TGTGCCAGCAGCTTAGGTTCCTCCTTTGAAGCTTTCTTT.

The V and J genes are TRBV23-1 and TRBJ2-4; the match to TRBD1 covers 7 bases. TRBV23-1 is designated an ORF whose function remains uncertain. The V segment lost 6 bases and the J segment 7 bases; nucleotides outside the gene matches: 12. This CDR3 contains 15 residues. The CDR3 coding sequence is TGCGCCAGCAGCCTCAGGGGGATTCTTTTTAACATTCAGTACTTC. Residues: CASSLRGILFNIQYF.

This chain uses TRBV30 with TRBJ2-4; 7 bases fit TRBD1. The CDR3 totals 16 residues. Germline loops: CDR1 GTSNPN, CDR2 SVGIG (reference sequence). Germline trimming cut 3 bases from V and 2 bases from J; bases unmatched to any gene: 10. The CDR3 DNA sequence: TGTGCCTGGAGACACGACAGGGCAGTGACCAAAAACATTCAGTACTTC. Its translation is CAWRHDRAVTKNIQYF.

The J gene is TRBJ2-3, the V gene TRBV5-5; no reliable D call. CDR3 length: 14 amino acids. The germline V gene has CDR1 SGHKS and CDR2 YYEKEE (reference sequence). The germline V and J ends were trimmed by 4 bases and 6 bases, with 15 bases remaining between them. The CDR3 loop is CASSRRQTLDTQYF. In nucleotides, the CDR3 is TGTGCCAGCAGCCGCCGGCAGACACTTGATACGCAGTATTTT.

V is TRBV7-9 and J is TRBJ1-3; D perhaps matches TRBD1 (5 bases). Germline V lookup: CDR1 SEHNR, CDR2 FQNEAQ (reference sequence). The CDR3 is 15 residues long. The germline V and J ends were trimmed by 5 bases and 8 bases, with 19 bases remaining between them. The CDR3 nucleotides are TGTGCCAGCAGCCCCGTTGGCGGCAGGGTAGACACCATATATTTT. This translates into CASSPVGGRVDTIYF.

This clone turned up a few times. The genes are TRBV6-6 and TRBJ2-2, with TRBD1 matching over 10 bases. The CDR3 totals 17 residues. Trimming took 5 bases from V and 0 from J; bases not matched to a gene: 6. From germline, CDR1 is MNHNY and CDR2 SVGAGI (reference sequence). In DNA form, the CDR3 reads TGTGCCAGCAGTCTAGGGACAGGGGCCGCGAACACCGGGGAGCTGTTTTTT. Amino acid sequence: CASSLGTGAANTGELFF.

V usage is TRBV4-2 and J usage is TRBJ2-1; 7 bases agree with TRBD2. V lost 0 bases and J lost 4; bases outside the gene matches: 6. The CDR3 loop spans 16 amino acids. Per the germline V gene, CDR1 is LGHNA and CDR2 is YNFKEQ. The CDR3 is CASSQDTGGGYNEQFF. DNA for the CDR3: TGTGCCAGCAGCCAAGATACGGGGGGAGGATACAATGAGCAGTTCTTC.

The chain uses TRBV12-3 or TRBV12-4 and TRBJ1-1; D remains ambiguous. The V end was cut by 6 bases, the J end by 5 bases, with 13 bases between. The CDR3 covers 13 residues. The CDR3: CASSPGLETEAFF. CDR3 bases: TGTGCCAGCAGCCCCGGCTTGGAGACTGAAGCTTTCTTT.

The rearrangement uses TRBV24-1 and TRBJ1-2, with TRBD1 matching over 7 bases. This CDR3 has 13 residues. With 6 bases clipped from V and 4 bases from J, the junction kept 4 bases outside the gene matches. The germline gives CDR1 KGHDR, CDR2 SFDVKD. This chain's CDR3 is CATSSDRSYGYTF. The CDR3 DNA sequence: TGTGCCACCAGTTCGGACAGGTCCTATGGCTACACCTTC.

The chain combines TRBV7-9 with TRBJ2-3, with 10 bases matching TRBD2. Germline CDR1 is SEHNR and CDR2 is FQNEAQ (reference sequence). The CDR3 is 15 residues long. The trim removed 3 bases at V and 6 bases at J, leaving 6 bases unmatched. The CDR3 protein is CASSLSLAGADTQYF. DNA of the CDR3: TGTGCCAGCAGCTTGAGTCTAGCGGGAGCCGATACGCAGTATTTT. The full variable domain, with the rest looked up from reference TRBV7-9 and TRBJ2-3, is DTGVSQNPRHKITKRGQNVTFRCDPISEHNRLYWYRQTLGQGPEFLTYFQNEAQLEKSRLLSDRFSAERPKGSFSTLEIQRTEQGDSAMYLCASSLSLAGADTQYFGPGTRLTVL.

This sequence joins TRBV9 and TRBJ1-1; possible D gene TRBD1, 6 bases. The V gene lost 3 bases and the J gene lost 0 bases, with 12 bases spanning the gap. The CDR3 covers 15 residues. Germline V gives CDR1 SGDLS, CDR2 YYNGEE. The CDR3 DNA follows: TGTGCCAGCAGCGCCCAGACAGGCGTGAACACTGAAGCTTTCTTT. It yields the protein CASSAQTGVNTEAFF.

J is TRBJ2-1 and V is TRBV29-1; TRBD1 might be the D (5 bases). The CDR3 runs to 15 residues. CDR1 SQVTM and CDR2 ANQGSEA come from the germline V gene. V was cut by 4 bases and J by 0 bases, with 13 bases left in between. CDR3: CSVGGHQSSYNEQFF. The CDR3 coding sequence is TGCAGCGTTGGAGGACATCAGAGCTCCTACAATGAGCAGTTCTTC.

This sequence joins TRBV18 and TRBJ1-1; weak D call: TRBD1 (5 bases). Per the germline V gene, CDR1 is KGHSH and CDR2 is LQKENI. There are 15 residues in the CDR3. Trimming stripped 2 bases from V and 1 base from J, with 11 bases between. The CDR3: CASSPMGPKNTEAFF. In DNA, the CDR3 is TGTGCCAGCTCACCAATGGGGCCCAAGAACACTGAAGCTTTCTTT.

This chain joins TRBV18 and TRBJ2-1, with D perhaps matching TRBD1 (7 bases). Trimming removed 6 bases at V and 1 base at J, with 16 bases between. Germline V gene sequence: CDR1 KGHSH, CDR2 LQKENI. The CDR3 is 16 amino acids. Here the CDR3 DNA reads TGTGCCAGCTCCCAATCGGGGGACAGATCCTACAATGAGCAGTTCTTC. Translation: CASSQSGDRSYNEQFF.

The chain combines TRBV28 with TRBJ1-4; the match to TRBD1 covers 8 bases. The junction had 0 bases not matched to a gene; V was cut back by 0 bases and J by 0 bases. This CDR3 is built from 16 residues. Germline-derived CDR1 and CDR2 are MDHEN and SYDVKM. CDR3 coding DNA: TGTGCCAGCAGTTTATGGGACAGGGCAACTAATGAAAAACTGTTTTTT. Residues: CASSLWDRATNEKLFF.

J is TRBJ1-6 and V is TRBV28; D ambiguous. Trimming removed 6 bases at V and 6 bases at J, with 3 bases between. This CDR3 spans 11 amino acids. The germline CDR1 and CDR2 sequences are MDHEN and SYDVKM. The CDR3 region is CASSSNSPLHF. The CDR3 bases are TGTGCCAGCAGCTCTAATTCACCCCTCCACTTT.

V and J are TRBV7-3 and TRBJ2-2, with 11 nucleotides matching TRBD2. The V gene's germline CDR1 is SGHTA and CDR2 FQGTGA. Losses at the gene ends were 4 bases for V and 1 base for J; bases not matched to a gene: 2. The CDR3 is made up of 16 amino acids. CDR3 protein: CASSSTSGGNTGELFF. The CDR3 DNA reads TGTGCCAGCAGCTCTACTAGCGGGGGGAACACCGGGGAGCTGTTTTTT.

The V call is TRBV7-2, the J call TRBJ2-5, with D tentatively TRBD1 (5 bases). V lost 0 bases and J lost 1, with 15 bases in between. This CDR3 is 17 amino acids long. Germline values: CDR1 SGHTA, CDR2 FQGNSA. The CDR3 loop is CASSLAARQRFQETQYF. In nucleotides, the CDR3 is TGTGCCAGCAGCTTAGCGGCGAGACAGCGATTCCAAGAGACCCAGTACTTC.

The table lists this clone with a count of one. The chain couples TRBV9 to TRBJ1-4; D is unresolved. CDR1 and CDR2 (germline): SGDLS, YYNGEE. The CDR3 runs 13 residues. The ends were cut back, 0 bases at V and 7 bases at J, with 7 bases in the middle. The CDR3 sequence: CASSVDRGEKLFF. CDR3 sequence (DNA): TGTGCCAGCAGCGTAGATCGGGGTGAAAAACTGTTTTTT. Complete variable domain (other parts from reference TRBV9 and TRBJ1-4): DSGVTQTPKHLITATGQRVTLRCSPRSGDLSVYWYQQSLDQGLQFLIQYYNGEERAKGNILERFSAQQFPDLHSELNLSSLELGDSALYFCASSVDRGEKLFFGSGTQLSVL.